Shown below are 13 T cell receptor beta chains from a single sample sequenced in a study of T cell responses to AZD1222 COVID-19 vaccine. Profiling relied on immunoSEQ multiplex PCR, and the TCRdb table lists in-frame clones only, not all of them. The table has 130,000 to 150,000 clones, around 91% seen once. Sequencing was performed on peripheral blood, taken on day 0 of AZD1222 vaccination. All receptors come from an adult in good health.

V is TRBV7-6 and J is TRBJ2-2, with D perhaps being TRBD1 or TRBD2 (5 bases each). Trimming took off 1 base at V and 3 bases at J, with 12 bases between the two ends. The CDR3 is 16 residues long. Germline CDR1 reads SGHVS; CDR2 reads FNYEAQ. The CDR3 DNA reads TGTGCCAGCAGCTTAGGAACGGGACGCTACACCGGGGAGCTGTTTTTT. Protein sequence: CASSLGTGRYTGELFF.

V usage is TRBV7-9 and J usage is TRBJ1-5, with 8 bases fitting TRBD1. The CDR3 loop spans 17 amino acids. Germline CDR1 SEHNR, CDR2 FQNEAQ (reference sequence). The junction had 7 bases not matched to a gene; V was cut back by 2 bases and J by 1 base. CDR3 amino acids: CASSLWTGSGSNQPQHF. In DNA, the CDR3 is TGTGCCAGCAGCTTATGGACAGGGTCGGGGAGCAATCAGCCCCAGCATTTT.

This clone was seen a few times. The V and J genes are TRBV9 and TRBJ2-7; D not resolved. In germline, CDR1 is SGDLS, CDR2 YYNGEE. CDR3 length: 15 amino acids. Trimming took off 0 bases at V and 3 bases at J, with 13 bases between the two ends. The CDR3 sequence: CASSVGPDADYEQYF. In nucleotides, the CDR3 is TGTGCCAGCAGCGTAGGTCCGGATGCAGACTACGAGCAGTACTTC.

CDR3 in DNA: TGTGCCATCAGTAAAGGGCTCAACCCCTGGGGCGGCGAGCAGTTCTTC. Translated: CAISKGLNPWGGEQFF. The V gene is TRBV10-3, the J gene TRBJ2-1, with a weak D call TRBD1 (5 bases). CDR1 is ENHRY and CDR2 is SYGVKD in the germline V gene. V was trimmed by 5 bases and J by 10 bases, leaving 24 bases between them. This CDR3 has 16 amino acids.

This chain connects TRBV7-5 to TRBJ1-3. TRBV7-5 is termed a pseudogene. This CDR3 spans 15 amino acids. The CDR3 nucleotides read TGTGTCAACGGGGGCGAAACGTACTCTGGAAACACCATATATTTT. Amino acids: CVNGGETYSGNTIYF.

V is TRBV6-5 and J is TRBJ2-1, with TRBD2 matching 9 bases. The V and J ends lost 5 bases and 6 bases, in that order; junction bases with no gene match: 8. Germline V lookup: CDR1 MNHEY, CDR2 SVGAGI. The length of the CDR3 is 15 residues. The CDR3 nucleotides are TGTGCCAGCAGTCAAAGTAGCGGGGGATTCAATGAGCAGTTCTTC. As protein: CASSQSSGGFNEQFF.

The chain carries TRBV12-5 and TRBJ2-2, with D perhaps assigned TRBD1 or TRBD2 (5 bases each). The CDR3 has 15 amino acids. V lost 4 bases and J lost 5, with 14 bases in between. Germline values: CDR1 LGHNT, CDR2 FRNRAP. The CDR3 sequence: CASGWDVGYTGELFF. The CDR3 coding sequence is TGTGCTAGTGGTTGGGACGTTGGGTATACCGGGGAGCTGTTTTTT.

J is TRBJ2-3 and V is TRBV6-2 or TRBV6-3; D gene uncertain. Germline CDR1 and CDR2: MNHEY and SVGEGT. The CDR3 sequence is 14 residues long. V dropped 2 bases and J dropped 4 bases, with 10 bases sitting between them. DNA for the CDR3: TGTGCCAGCAGTTACCAGAATAGGGCAGATACGCAGTATTTT. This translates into CASSYQNRADTQYF.

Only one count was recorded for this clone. The CDR3 DNA follows: TGTGCCAGCAGCGAGGGGCATCAGCCCCAGCATTTT. Protein product: CASSEGHQPQHF. The chain links TRBV6-2 or TRBV6-3 to TRBJ1-5; possibly TRBD1 for D (5 bases). CDR3 size: 12 residues. The germline V and J ends were trimmed by 6 bases and 5 bases, with 8 bases remaining between them. The germline gives CDR1 MNHEY, CDR2 SVGEGT.

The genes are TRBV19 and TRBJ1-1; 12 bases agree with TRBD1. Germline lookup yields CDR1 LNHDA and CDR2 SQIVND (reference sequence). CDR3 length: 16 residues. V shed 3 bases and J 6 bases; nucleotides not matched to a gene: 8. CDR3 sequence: CASSITGTGGAAEAFF. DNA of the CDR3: TGTGCCAGTAGTATCACCGGGACAGGGGGCGCGGCTGAAGCTTTCTTT.

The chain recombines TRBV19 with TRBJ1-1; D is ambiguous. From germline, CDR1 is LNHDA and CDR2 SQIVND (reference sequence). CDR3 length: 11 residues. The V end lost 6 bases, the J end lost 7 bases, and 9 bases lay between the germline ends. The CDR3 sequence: CASRDVSEAFF. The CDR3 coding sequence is TGTGCCAGTAGGGACGTCAGTGAAGCTTTCTTT.

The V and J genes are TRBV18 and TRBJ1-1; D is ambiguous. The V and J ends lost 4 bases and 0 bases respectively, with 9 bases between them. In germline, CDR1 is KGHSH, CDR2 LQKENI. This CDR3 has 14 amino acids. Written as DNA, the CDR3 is TGTGCCAGCTCACTCGGCCAGATGAACACTGAAGCTTTCTTT. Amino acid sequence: CASSLGQMNTEAFF.

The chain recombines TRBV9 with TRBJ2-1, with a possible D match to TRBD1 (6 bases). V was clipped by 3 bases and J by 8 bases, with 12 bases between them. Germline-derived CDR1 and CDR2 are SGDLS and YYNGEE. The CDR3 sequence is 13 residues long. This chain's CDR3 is CASSEGTFDEQFF. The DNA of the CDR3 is TGTGCCAGCAGCGAGGGGACATTTGATGAGCAGTTCTTC.